This TCR beta chain was identified during a study of OX40 agonist ivuxolimab in advanced cancers. Study-wide background: Past anti-PD-1, anti-PD-L1 or anti-CTLA-4 therapy was accepted, and roughly 38% had received some. Study results and limitations: Blood T cells, both CD4+ and CD8+, expanded clonally by week 6 at 0.1 to 3.0 mg/kg.

In the case of this clone: Antigen: not known.

Between the trimmed V and J ends, which lost 4 bases and 0 bases, there was a span of 19 bases. CDR1 SGHDT and CDR2 YYEEEE come from the germline V gene. CDR3 length: 17 residues. The table came from immunoSEQ multiplex PCR; TCRdb's copy has only in-frame clones and leaves some out. This sample has about 70,000 clones, with approximately 90% found just once. The starting material was CD4+ or CD8+ T cells sorted from blood, obtained in a trial of the OX40 agonist ivuxolimab. This receptor was taken from an adult with an advanced solid tumor such as melanoma, head and neck, liver or kidney cancer. V and J are TRBV5-6 and TRBJ1-1; possible D gene TRBD1, 6 bases. The CDR3 loop is CASSSDRKALMNTEAFF. The CDR3, as DNA: TGTGCCAGCAGCAGCGACAGGAAGGCCCTTATGAACACTGAAGCTTTCTTT.